This T cell receptor (beta chain) was sequenced for a study of blood T cells in healthy people across ages. The wider study: Researchers report that template switching captured about one barcoded beta molecule per two T cells.

Broader study findings: Donors of long life had a larger count of naive CD4+ cells and greater diversity than aged donors. In these data, TCR beta diversity tracked strongly with naive T cell percentage.

Primers used in a second PCR of about 7 to 12 cycles were a sample-barcoded 5' primer and a J-beta primer mix. Sequencing of every sample gave 2.5 million or more CDR3-containing paired-end reads. TCRdb re-called the 5' RACE reads through MiXCR, storing one row per CDR3 protein. The sample lists some 1,800,000 distinct CDR3 sequences, 30% to 40% occurring once. The CDR3 has 14 amino acids. Germline V gives CDR1 MGHRA, CDR2 YSYEKL. Deletions cut 0 bases from V and 3 bases from J, with 8 bases between. Comments on this clonotype: Antigen: not known.

The sequence derives from a human donor in good health. The V and J genes are TRBV4-1 and TRBJ1-1; D not certain. Sequencing was carried out using blood. Here the CDR3 DNA reads TGCGCCAGCAGCCAAGATCTCTTGGACACTGAAGCTTTCTTT. Amino acids: CASSQDLLDTEAFF.